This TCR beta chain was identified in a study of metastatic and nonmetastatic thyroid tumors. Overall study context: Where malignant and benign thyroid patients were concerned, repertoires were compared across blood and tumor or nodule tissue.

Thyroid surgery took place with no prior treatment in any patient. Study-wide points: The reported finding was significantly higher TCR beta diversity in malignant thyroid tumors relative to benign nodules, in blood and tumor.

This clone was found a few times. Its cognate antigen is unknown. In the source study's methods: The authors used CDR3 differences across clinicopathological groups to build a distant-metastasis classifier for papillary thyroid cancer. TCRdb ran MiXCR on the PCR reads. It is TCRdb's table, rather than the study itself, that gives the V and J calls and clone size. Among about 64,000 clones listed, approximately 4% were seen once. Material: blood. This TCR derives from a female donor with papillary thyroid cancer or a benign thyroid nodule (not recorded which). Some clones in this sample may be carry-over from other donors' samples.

CDR3 in amino acids: CASSFNTNTGELFF. The CDR3 coding sequence is TGTGCCAGCAGTTTTAACACCAACACCGGGGAGCTGTTTTTT. J is TRBJ2-2 and V is TRBV12-3 or TRBV12-4; D is unresolved. The CDR3 is 14 amino acids. Trimming removed 3 bases at V and 2 bases at J, with 7 bases between.